This T cell receptor beta chain was profiled in a study of blood T cell repertoires in COVID-19 (dated by TCRdb to 2018 to 2021). Regarding the study in general: Samples from collaborators originated in the United States, Italy and Spain and spanned both the acute and convalescent phases of COVID-19. The prospective study material was composed of cDNA or gDNA derived from T cells, B-cell-depleted T cells, or PBMCs. The dataset comprised deeply sampled blood TCRbeta repertoires from subjects exposed to, actively infected with, or recovered from COVID-19. The repertoires were released in a freely available public database intended as a resource for research on the immune response to SARS-CoV-2. Samples were obtained from the ongoing ImmuneRACE study (first 160 participants) and from 950 to 1,500 subjects provided by 6 global collaborators. The sample metadata nearly always contained a de-identified subject ID, COVID-19 status, age in years and sex. HLA class I and class II types, where available, came from metadata supplied by the sample provider rather than from assay-based typing. What the research found in general, with its limitations: How much clinical and demographic metadata was included differed by source and by participant, and the metadata was provided uncurated.

Enrolling through a virtual design, the prospective study's participants ranged in age from roughly 18 to 100 years and lived across 24 United States geographic areas. In the prospective study, cohorts were assigned on the basis of participant-reported clinical history obtained from a screening survey and a study questionnaire. A participant counted as exposed if, within 2 weeks of entering the study, that participant had been in contact with someone who had a PCR-confirmed or clinician-diagnosed COVID-19 case. Each participant in the prospective study had whole blood, serum and a nasopharyngeal or oropharyngeal swab collected by mobile phlebotomists. Additional blood draws and questionnaires over an approximately two-month period could optionally be provided by prospective study participants. Prospective study blood samples were shipped either frozen or at room temperature before DNA extraction.

The immunoSEQ Assay, a bias-controlled multiplex PCR, was used to amplify TCRbeta CDR3 regions from genomic DNA. The study's own analysis went as follows. The number of nucleated cells in each sample was estimated from the amplification of reference gene primers within the assay. To quantify the absolute abundance of each unique TCRbeta CDR3 rearrangement, sequence reads were collapsed and filtered. For each sample, productive Simpson clonality was calculated as the square root of Simpson's diversity index across productive rearrangements. In its TCRdb copy, this immuneACCESS table keeps in-frame sequences only and misses some clones. Where compared with another copy, unresolved V genes explain less than half of these, and the others have no known cause. D and trimming come from the DNA, and the V and J calls and clone size come from that table. In this sample the table shows about 300,000 clones, under 90% of which occur a single time. Together, the top ten hold 2.5% to 3.5% of the sample.

Counted from cysteine to phenylalanine, this CDR3 has 16 amino acids. CDR3 DNA is the only sequence kept; it has 48 bases, read in frame from the first base. CDR1 SGHTA and CDR2 FQGNSA were looked up in the germline V gene. Trimming removed 6 bases from V and 0 bases from J; the gene matches leave 6 bases unexplained. Worth noting for this clone: There is no known antigen for this receptor. There are no base qualities to consult, and no much larger clone falls within one base.

The sequencing input was PBMCs or T cells enriched from blood (not recorded which). This sequence originates from a woman in her forties or fifties who had been exposed to COVID-19. The receptor chain draws on TRBV7-2 and TRBJ1-4; 8 bases in the middle match TRBD1. At the DNA level, the sequence is TGTGCCAGCAGACCTCAGACAGGGGCAACTAATGAAAAACTGTTTTTT. It translates as CASRPQTGATNEKLFF.